This TCR beta chain appears in the sequencing data of a study of early stage breast cancer tumors. Study context: Of 15 to 20 invasive breast tumors, fewer than 13 were hormone receptor-positive, HER2-negative. Regarding the study as a whole: Tumor and normal breast were distinguished via blood comparison in about 90% of the 16 patients.

This clone was detected a few times. Its antigen remains unidentified. Assay: immunoSEQ multiplex PCR; the TCRdb copy retains only in-frame clones and omits some. The sample has 39,000 or so clones, around 69% seen once. This CDR3 is built from 16 residues. CDR1 and CDR2 from the germline V gene are SEHNR and FQNEAQ (reference sequence). V shed 5 bases and J shed 8 bases, with 22 bases lying between them. This clonotype originated in a person aged 45-60 years with breast cancer. J is TRBJ2-1 and V is TRBV7-9; perhaps TRBD2 as D (6 bases). The sequenced sample was blood. This CDR3 reads CASSPSGTPHQDEQFF. DNA of the CDR3: TGTGCCAGCAGCCCCTCCGGGACTCCTCACCAAGATGAGCAGTTCTTC.